These T cell receptor beta chains were read from a single sample in a study of shared clonotypes between healthy human individuals. Sequencing used immunoSEQ multiplex PCR; TCRdb keeps in-frame clones, though not all of them. Of hundreds of thousands of clones in the sample, about two thirds were seen once. Sequenced material: memory CD4+ T cells sorted from blood. These receptors were taken from a woman in her twenties or thirties in good health. CDR3s include the opening cysteine and the closing phenylalanine or tryptophan.

TRBV7-9	CASSPPRTSGRAHEQYF
TRBV4-1	CASSQDRRQGVHNEQFF
TRBV7-2	CASSLGHTYEQYF
TRBV28	CASSLFGAGEKLFF
TRBV11-2	CASSSQGDIGYTF
TRBV5-1	CASSLTGTQETQYF
TRBV2	CASSDKTFSGQPQHF
TRBV20-1	CSAQGNGYTF
TRBV6-1	CASGGDEQFF
TRBV2	CASSVTSGREETQYF
TRBV20-1	CSARNFETQYF
TRBV4-2	CASSQDRATGNTIYF
TRBV6-1	CASSAASGYNYEQYF
TRBV5-1	CASMSNTHTEAFF
TRBV28	CASRPNDGANVLTF
TRBV18	CASSPGRGTYNEQFF
TRBV11-2	CASSLGGGSPYEQYF
TRBV27	CASSLKTPLTGGVRYGYTF
TRBV7-8	CASSPTGTVGTQYF
TRBV15	CATSGGLAGGNEQFF
TRBV18	CASSPTDCSGTGGCEQYF
TRBV25-1	CASSGYSGQRIYEQYF
TRBV7-8	CASSSLAGAYNEQFF
TRBV28	CASSWGTVGEQFF
TRBV6-6	CASSNPKGAGTEAFF
TRBV6-1	CASSASGRGEQFF
TRBV5-4	CASSSDSNQPQHF
TRBV28	CASSLVFGQATEAFF
TRBV6-5	CASSFPGYGYTF
TRBV19	CASSVPGTSGQETQYF
TRBV15	CATSRVKGANQPQHF
TRBV5-4	CASSQGAGQGNEQFF
TRBV19	CASTPGLAGVYEQFF
TRBV6-5	CASRAGQLLRAQYF
TRBV5-1	CASSGGNNEQFF
TRBV27	CASSLLGPRYGGYTF
TRBV5-4	CASSSQGGGNTEAFF